Reported below is one TCR beta chain. Its target is not known. Treatment defined: roughly 19 received Ad26.COV2.S at low or high dose, single or two shots; roughly 5 received placebo; per-sample allocation not given. The samples were gathered on day 63 after the first injection of vaccine or placebo. Assay used: immunoSEQ multiplex PCR; TCRdb lists only in-frame clones, some missing. Among about 410,000 clones, around 93% were seen once, and the ten largest hold about 1.7%. The data belong to a study of Ad26.COV2.S vaccination and SARS-CoV-2 variants. Study information: A participant enrolled in the COV1001 Ad26.COV2.S trial arm provided the sample. Ad26.COV2.S given intramuscularly, once or twice 56 days apart.

General study findings and limits: Breadth, reportedly substantial, characterized the spike-specific CD8+ and CD4+ T cell responses after vaccination. Across vaccine and placebo recipients, the breadth of non-spike TCRs was similar.

Trimming stripped 5 bases from V and 4 bases from J, with 18 bases between. Germline V gene sequence: CDR1 MDHEN, CDR2 SYDVKM. The CDR3 has 16 amino acids. The chain joins TRBV28 to TRBJ1-5; unclear D gene. The specimen was peripheral blood, collected in a trial of Ad26.COV2.S vaccine versus placebo. This TCR derives from a person aged 18 to 65 who received the Ad26.COV2.S COVID-19 vaccine or a placebo. The CDR3, as DNA: TGTGCCAGCAGTCAATATGGGGATTATCGGAATCAGCCCCAGCATTTT. Translated, it gives CASSQYGDYRNQPQHF.